A single sample is the source of the 16 T cell receptor beta chains below, sequenced in a study of T cell responses to AZD1222 COVID-19 vaccine. This table comes from immunoSEQ multiplex PCR, and its TCRdb copy is limited to in-frame clones, with some not included. Of approximately 170,000 clones in the sample, approximately 92% were seen once. The specimen comprised peripheral blood, sampled on day 0 of AZD1222 vaccination. The source is an adult in good health.

The chain carries TRBV7-2 and TRBJ1-4; D is unclear. The germline gives CDR1 SGHTA, CDR2 FQGNSA. This CDR3 region has 16 residues. The V end was cut by 1 base, the J end by 2 bases, with 11 bases between. CDR3 loop: CASSLGHLGTNEKLFF. The CDR3 DNA sequence: TGTGCCAGCAGCTTAGGCCACCTAGGGACTAATGAAAAACTGTTTTTT.

V is TRBV6-5 and J is TRBJ1-1; 8 bases align to TRBD1. Germline V gene sequence: CDR1 MNHEY, CDR2 SVGAGI. The length of the CDR3 is 14 residues. The V gene end was trimmed by 6 bases and the J gene end by 3 bases; junction bases not matched to a gene: 6. The CDR3 coding sequence is TGTGCCAGCAGCAAAGGACAGGGCTACACTGAAGCTTTCTTT. Residues: CASSKGQGYTEAFF.

The chain links TRBV6-5 to TRBJ2-7, with D unresolved. Germline CDR1 MNHEY, CDR2 SVGAGI. There are 14 residues in the CDR3. V was clipped by 8 bases and J by 4 bases, with 18 bases between them. The CDR3 sequence: CASWAGPPSYEQYF. In DNA form, the CDR3 reads TGTGCCAGCTGGGCTGGGCCCCCTTCTTACGAGCAGTACTTC.

J is TRBJ1-5 and V is TRBV2, with TRBD1 identical over 7 bases. This CDR3 has 14 amino acids. The germline gives CDR1 SNHLY, CDR2 FYNNEI. The trim removed 6 bases at V and 5 bases at J, leaving 7 bases unmatched. The CDR3 spells CASSPGQEDQPQHF. CDR3 DNA: TGTGCCAGCAGCCCAGGACAGGAGGATCAGCCCCAGCATTTT.

This clone was picked up one time. The genes are TRBV3-1 (or the pseudogene TRBV3-2) and TRBJ1-1, with 7 bases lining up with TRBD1. The CDR3 extends over 14 amino acids. The germline CDR1 and CDR2 sequences are LGHDT and YNNKEL (reference sequence). Trimming cost V 1 base and J 1 base; bases outside gene matches: 0. The CDR3 sequence is CASSQGTGNTEAFF. Written as DNA, the CDR3 is TGTGCCAGCAGCCAAGGGACAGGGAACACTGAAGCTTTCTTT.

This clone was recorded once. The chain employs TRBV19 and TRBJ2-5; tentative D call: TRBD1 (5 bases). The CDR3 covers 14 residues. Germline-derived CDR1 and CDR2 are LNHDA and SQIVND (reference sequence). Trimming removed 3 bases from V and 3 bases from J, with 11 bases in between. This CDR3 reads CASSISAGKETQYF. The DNA for the CDR3 is TGTGCCAGTAGTATTTCGGCAGGGAAAGAGACCCAGTACTTC. The full variable domain, in which reference TRBV19 and TRBJ2-5 provide the parts outside the CDR3, is DGGITQSPKYLFRKEGQNVTLSCEQNLNHDAMYWYRQDPGQGLRLIYYSQIVNDFQKGDIAEGYSVSREKKESFPLTVTSAQKNPTAFYLCASSISAGKETQYFGPGTRLLVL.

The chain carries TRBV7-2 and TRBJ2-7, with 7 bases lining up with TRBD2. The ends lost 5 bases at V and 0 bases at J; junction bases unmatched: 7. Germline values: CDR1 SGHTA, CDR2 FQGNSA. The CDR3 is made up of 15 amino acids. CDR3 sequence: CASSRTRVYSYEQYF. The CDR3 DNA reads as TGTGCCAGCAGCCGGACTAGGGTTTACTCCTACGAGCAGTACTTC.

The chain combines TRBV27 with TRBJ2-7; tentatively, D is TRBD2 (7 bases). This CDR3 has 16 residues. Trimming removed 2 bases from V and 4 bases from J, with 18 bases in between. Looked up from germline, CDR1 is MNHEY and CDR2 is SMNVEV (reference sequence). Here the CDR3 reads CASSLVGGHGKYEQYF. CDR3 nucleotides: TGTGCCAGCAGTTTAGTGGGGGGGCACGGAAAGTACGAGCAGTACTTC.

The count of this clone is one. V is TRBV30 and J is TRBJ1-5; D unresolved. Germline loops: CDR1 GTSNPN, CDR2 SVGIG (reference sequence). The CDR3 consists of 17 residues. V was trimmed by 3 bases and J by 0 bases, leaving 18 bases between them. In DNA form, the CDR3 reads TGTGCCTGGAGCGGCCGGGCCAAGACCTATAGCAATCAGCCCCAGCATTTT. The encoded protein is CAWSGRAKTYSNQPQHF.

The rearrangement uses TRBV6-5 and TRBJ1-1; D perhaps matches TRBD1 (6 bases). From germline, CDR1 is MNHEY and CDR2 SVGAGI. This CDR3 is 14 amino acids long. Trimming left V 6 bases short and J 8 bases short, with 19 bases between. The CDR3 DNA reads TGTGCCAGCAGGGCACAGGGATGGGGCGGGGAAGCTTTCTTT. Residues: CASRAQGWGGEAFF.

V is TRBV9 and J is TRBJ2-7; 7 bases map to TRBD2. Trimming cost V 0 bases and J 5 bases; bases outside gene matches: 14. The CDR3 spans 17 residues. The germline gives CDR1 SGDLS, CDR2 YYNGEE. The CDR3 DNA sequence: TGTGCCAGCAGCGTAGGGCAAGGGACTAAGAATAGGGACGAGCAGTACTTC. It is translated as CASSVGQGTKNRDEQYF.

The chain couples TRBV21-1 to TRBJ2-3; TRBD2 is taken as the D call from the table, unchecked against the DNA. TRBV21-1 is a recognized pseudogene. The CDR3 consists of 17 residues. CDR3 nucleotides: TGTGCCAGCAGCAAAGAGATTTCGGGGGGTCGCACAGATACGCAGTATTTT. As protein: CASSKEISGGRTDTQYF.

The chain is built from TRBV6-1 and TRBJ1-5; 7 nucleotides agree with TRBD1. Germline V CDR1 and CDR2: MNHNS, SASEGT. Losses at the gene ends were 3 bases for V and 3 bases for J; bases not matched to a gene: 5. CDR3 length: 15 residues. CDR3 in DNA: TGTGCCAGCAGTGAGAAGGACAGGTACAATCAGCCCCAGCATTTT. It specifies CASSEKDRYNQPQHF.

This clone was detected only once. The gene calls are TRBV19 and TRBJ1-5; D remains unclear. CDR3 length: 14 residues. V was clipped by 6 bases and J by 4 bases, with 13 bases between them. In germline, CDR1 is LNHDA, CDR2 SQIVND (reference sequence). As DNA, the CDR3 is TGTGCCAGTAGAGTGGTATTCGGTAATCAGCCCCAGCATTTT. As protein: CASRVVFGNQPQHF.

The CDR3 sequence is CASSLAVGQTGGRGTEAFF. The DNA for the CDR3 is TGTGCCAGCAGCTTAGCGGTGGGGCAGACAGGGGGCAGGGGTACTGAAGCTTTCTTT. The chain recombines TRBV7-9 with TRBJ1-1; 10 nucleotides match TRBD1. V trimming: 0 bases; J trimming: 5 bases; junction bases outside the gene matches: 15. This CDR3 contains 19 residues. Germline loops: CDR1 SEHNR, CDR2 FQNEAQ (reference sequence).

This sequence joins TRBV18 and TRBJ1-2; D is unclear. Germline CDR1 KGHSH, CDR2 LQKENI. Trimming left V 3 bases short and J 8 bases short, with 22 bases between. This CDR3 contains 16 residues. The CDR3 coding sequence is TGTGCCAGCTCACCGCGAGCAGACATACCTCTCGTGGGCTACACCTTC. This sequence encodes CASSPRADIPLVGYTF.